The rows below give T cell receptor beta chains drawn from one sample of a study of cytomegalovirus exposure and HLA in healthy donors. TCRdb's table, derived via immunoSEQ multiplex PCR, lists solely in-frame clones and lacks some. The sample records some 100,000 clones, 55% to 75% being singletons. Sequencing input: PBMCs. The source of these receptors is a woman between 50 and 59 years old in good health and CMV-seropositive. CDR3s include the opening cysteine and the closing phenylalanine or tryptophan. D genes are given only for firm matches. Some rows mark clone size as missing; the rest say once, few, many or name a class of expanded clone.

len: 17
v_gene: TRBV5-1
j_gene: TRBJ1-2
d_gene: -
abundance: -
CDR3nt: TGCGCCAGCAGCTTCTCTAATTGGGGATTTGGACAAGATGGCTACACCTTC
CDR3aa: CASSFSNWGFGQDGYTF

len: 17
v_gene: TRBV7-8
j_gene: TRBJ2-4
d_gene: TRBD1
abundance: few
CDR3nt: TGTGCCAGCAGCCCGCCTTACAGGACAGGGGGCGTCGGCATTCAGTACTTC
CDR3aa: CASSPPYRTGGVGIQYF

len: 14
v_gene: TRBV25-1
j_gene: TRBJ2-1
d_gene: -
abundance: -
CDR3nt: TGTGCCAGCAGTGAATTCCCCACACGCAATGAGCAGTTCTTC
CDR3aa: CASSEFPTRNEQFF

len: 17
v_gene: TRBV6-1
j_gene: TRBJ1-5
d_gene: TRBD1
abundance: -
CDR3nt: TGTGCCAGCAGTGAAGAAGAATGGGACAGGGGTGACCAGCCCCAGCATTTT
CDR3aa: CASSEEEWDRGDQPQHF

len: 14
v_gene: TRBV5-1
j_gene: TRBJ1-5
d_gene: -
abundance: few
CDR3nt: TGCGCCAGCAGCCCTTCGGGACAAAGTAAAGCCCAGCATTTT
CDR3aa: CASSPSGQSKAQHF

len: 16
v_gene: TRBV28
j_gene: TRBJ2-7
d_gene: TRBD2
abundance: few
CDR3nt: TGTGCCAGCAGTTCCGGTTGGCTAGCGGGATCCTACGAGCAGTACTTC
CDR3aa: CASSSGWLAGSYEQYF

len: 14
v_gene: TRBV6-1
j_gene: TRBJ1-2
d_gene: -
abundance: once
CDR3nt: TGTGCCAGCAATTTCGGTGGCGCTAGCTATGGCTACACCTTC
CDR3aa: CASNFGGASYGYTF

len: 15
v_gene: TRBV7-9
j_gene: TRBJ2-5
d_gene: -
abundance: -
CDR3nt: TGTGCCAGCACCACAAAGGAAGGGGAACAAGAGACCCAGTACTTC
CDR3aa: CASTTKEGEQETQYF

len: 14
v_gene: TRBV5-1
j_gene: TRBJ1-1
d_gene: -
abundance: -
CDR3nt: TGCGCCAGCAGGCCCCAAGACAGGAACACTGAAGCTTTCTTT
CDR3aa: CASRPQDRNTEAFF

len: 14
v_gene: TRBV7-6
j_gene: TRBJ1-1
d_gene: TRBD1
abundance: -
CDR3nt: TGTGCCAGCAGCCACAGGGGATCGAACACTGAAGCTTTCTTT
CDR3aa: CASSHRGSNTEAFF

len: 14
v_gene: TRBV5-1
j_gene: TRBJ1-2
d_gene: -
abundance: few
CDR3nt: TGCGCCAGCAGCTTGGCAGGCACCTCCTATGGCTACACCTTC
CDR3aa: CASSLAGTSYGYTF

len: 13
v_gene: TRBV10-2
j_gene: TRBJ2-1
d_gene: TRBD1
abundance: -
CDR3nt: TGCGCCAGCAGTGAGTTGGGACAGGGCAATCAGTTCTTC
CDR3aa: CASSELGQGNQFF

len: 14
v_gene: TRBV5-4
j_gene: TRBJ2-2
d_gene: -
abundance: -
CDR3nt: TGTGCCAGCAGCATCGCTAGGCGAACCGGGGAGCTGTTTTTT
CDR3aa: CASSIARRTGELFF

len: 16
v_gene: TRBV25-1
j_gene: TRBJ1-2
d_gene: TRBD1
abundance: -
CDR3nt: TGTGCCAGCAGTACCCCCCCCGACAGGGGGGTATATGGCTACACCTTC
CDR3aa: CASSTPPDRGVYGYTF

len: 16
v_gene: TRBV25-1
j_gene: TRBJ2-1
d_gene: TRBD2
abundance: -
CDR3nt: TGTGCCAGCAGTGATTTGGGGACTAGCGGATACAATGAGCAGTTCTTC
CDR3aa: CASSDLGTSGYNEQFF

len: 15
v_gene: TRBV7-6
j_gene: TRBJ2-2
d_gene: -
abundance: -
CDR3nt: TGTGCCAGCAGCACCTACGGGGCGAACACCGGGGAGCTGTTTTTT
CDR3aa: CASSTYGANTGELFF

len: 14
v_gene: TRBV28
j_gene: TRBJ1-4
d_gene: -
abundance: few
CDR3nt: TGTGCCTCTGTGGAAGGGGCAACTAATGAAAAACTGTTTTTT
CDR3aa: CASVEGATNEKLFF

len: 14
v_gene: TRBV10-3
j_gene: TRBJ1-4
d_gene: TRBD1
abundance: -
CDR3nt: TGTGCCGTCGGCCCGGGACAGAGAAATGAAAAACTGTTTTTT
CDR3aa: CAVGPGQRNEKLFF

len: 15
v_gene: TRBV5-8
j_gene: TRBJ2-5
d_gene: TRBD2
abundance: -
CDR3nt: TGTGCCAGCTCCAGCGGGAGGGCCATTGGAGAGACCCAGTACTTC
CDR3aa: CASSSGRAIGETQYF

len: 14
v_gene: TRBV27
j_gene: TRBJ1-2
d_gene: -
abundance: few
CDR3nt: TGTGCCAGCAGTTTAGCGGGGCCCAGCTATGGCTACACCTTC
CDR3aa: CASSLAGPSYGYTF

len: 14
v_gene: TRBV2
j_gene: TRBJ2-7
d_gene: TRBD2
abundance: -
CDR3nt: TGTGCCAGCTGGATAGCGGGATCTGTTAGGGAGCAGTACTTC
CDR3aa: CASWIAGSVREQYF

len: 13
v_gene: TRBV6-4
j_gene: TRBJ2-1
d_gene: -
abundance: -
CDR3nt: TGTGCCAGCAGTGCTAGCTCCTACAATGAGCAGTTCTTC
CDR3aa: CASSASSYNEQFF

len: 15
v_gene: TRBV4-2
j_gene: TRBJ2-7
d_gene: -
abundance: few
CDR3nt: TGTGCCAGCAGCCAAGATCCGGGACAAATCTACGAGCAGTACTTC
CDR3aa: CASSQDPGQIYEQYF

len: 16
v_gene: TRBV6-1
j_gene: TRBJ1-2
d_gene: -
abundance: -
CDR3nt: TGTGCCAGCAGTGAAGAAGTCAGGCGTACTAACTATGGCTACACCTTC
CDR3aa: CASSEEVRRTNYGYTF

len: 14
v_gene: TRBV5-1
j_gene: TRBJ2-3
d_gene: -
abundance: -
CDR3nt: TGCGCCAGCAGTTACACGGGAGTCATAGATACGCAGTATTTT
CDR3aa: CASSYTGVIDTQYF

len: 14
v_gene: TRBV19
j_gene: TRBJ1-1
d_gene: -
abundance: -
CDR3nt: TGTGCCAGTAGTCCAGATGGGAGTAGAGCTGAAGCTTTCTTT
CDR3aa: CASSPDGSRAEAFF

len: 16
v_gene: TRBV7-2
j_gene: TRBJ2-5
d_gene: TRBD2
abundance: -
CDR3nt: TGTGCCAGCAGCCGTTGGACTAGCGGGAGCCGCGAGACCCAGTACTTC
CDR3aa: CASSRWTSGSRETQYF

len: 16
v_gene: TRBV15
j_gene: TRBJ2-1
d_gene: -
abundance: -
CDR3nt: TGTGCCACCAGCAGAGAAAGGCCTAGATCCTACAATGAGCAGTTCTTC
CDR3aa: CATSRERPRSYNEQFF

len: 14
v_gene: TRBV7-2
j_gene: TRBJ1-1
d_gene: -
abundance: -
CDR3nt: TGTGCCAGCAGCCTTTCCGGGGTTGAGTCTGAAGCTTTCTTT
CDR3aa: CASSLSGVESEAFF

len: 15
v_gene: TRBV7-8
j_gene: TRBJ2-1
d_gene: -
abundance: few
CDR3nt: TGTGCCAGCAGCTTAGTTCCGGGAGTCGGCAATGAGCAGTTCTTC
CDR3aa: CASSLVPGVGNEQFF

len: 16
v_gene: TRBV5-5
j_gene: TRBJ2-7
d_gene: -
abundance: -
CDR3nt: TGTGCCAGCGCCCTAGGCCCCGAAGGTGGTACCTACGAGCAGTACTTC
CDR3aa: CASALGPEGGTYEQYF

len: 16
v_gene: TRBV6-6
j_gene: TRBJ2-7
d_gene: TRBD2
abundance: -
CDR3nt: TGTGCCAGCAGCCCGGTGGGGGGACTAGCGGCCTACGAGCAGTACTTC
CDR3aa: CASSPVGGLAAYEQYF

len: 13
v_gene: TRBV2
j_gene: TRBJ2-5
d_gene: TRBD2
abundance: few
CDR3nt: TGTGCCAGCACGAGCGGGAGGGAGCAGACCCAGTACTTC
CDR3aa: CASTSGREQTQYF

len: 14
v_gene: TRBV10-3
j_gene: TRBJ2-3
d_gene: TRBD1
abundance: -
CDR3nt: TGTGCCACCTCCGGGACAGGGGCGGGGGATACGCAGTATTTT
CDR3aa: CATSGTGAGDTQYF

len: 15
v_gene: TRBV5-1
j_gene: TRBJ1-2
d_gene: TRBD1
abundance: -
CDR3nt: TGCGCCAGCAGCGCGGGACAGCCAGCTAACTATGGCTACACCTTC
CDR3aa: CASSAGQPANYGYTF

len: 14
v_gene: TRBV6-1
j_gene: TRBJ1-5
d_gene: TRBD1
abundance: few
CDR3nt: TGTGCCAGCAGCCCCCGGGACAGGGATCAGCCCCAGCATTTT
CDR3aa: CASSPRDRDQPQHF

len: 13
v_gene: TRBV9
j_gene: TRBJ1-1
d_gene: -
abundance: -
CDR3nt: TGTGCCAGCAGCGTAGGAGGAGCGACTGAAGCTTTCTTT
CDR3aa: CASSVGGATEAFF

len: 10
v_gene: TRBV20-1
j_gene: TRBJ1-2
d_gene: -
abundance: -
CDR3nt: TGCAGTGCTAGAGAAGTAGATAACGTCTTC
CDR3aa: CSAREVDNVF

len: 16
v_gene: TRBV18
j_gene: TRBJ2-7
d_gene: TRBD1
abundance: -
CDR3nt: TGTGCCAGCTCACCTAAGACAGGGGGGTTCGTCCGCGAGCAGTACTTC
CDR3aa: CASSPKTGGFVREQYF

len: 20
v_gene: TRBV4-1
j_gene: TRBJ2-5
d_gene: TRBD2
abundance: few
CDR3nt: TGCGCCAGCAGCCACCCCGGGGCGATAAGATCGGGGCGGGGGTCAGAGACCCAGTACTTC
CDR3aa: CASSHPGAIRSGRGSETQYF

len: 15
v_gene: TRBV9
j_gene: TRBJ1-5
d_gene: -
abundance: -
CDR3nt: TGTGCCAGCAGCCCTTCGGACAGTCTCTATCAGCCCCAGCATTTT
CDR3aa: CASSPSDSLYQPQHF

len: 15
v_gene: TRBV15
j_gene: TRBJ1-1
d_gene: -
abundance: -
CDR3nt: TGTGCCACCAGCAGAGACAGATTCCCGAACACTGAAGCTTTCTTT
CDR3aa: CATSRDRFPNTEAFF

len: 15
v_gene: TRBV18
j_gene: TRBJ2-1
d_gene: TRBD1
abundance: few
CDR3nt: TGTGCCAGCTCTCCCGGACAGGGGAGGCACAATGAGCAGTTCTTC
CDR3aa: CASSPGQGRHNEQFF

len: 15
v_gene: TRBV2
j_gene: TRBJ2-1
d_gene: TRBD2
abundance: -
CDR3nt: TGTGCCAGCAGTGTCCCTAGCGGGAGGAACAATGAGCAGTTCTTC
CDR3aa: CASSVPSGRNNEQFF

len: 14
v_gene: TRBV28
j_gene: TRBJ1-4
d_gene: -
abundance: -
CDR3nt: TGTGCCAGCACAAGACAGGCAACTAATGAAAAACTGTTTTTT
CDR3aa: CASTRQATNEKLFF

len: 15
v_gene: TRBV28
j_gene: TRBJ1-5
d_gene: -
abundance: -
CDR3nt: TGTGCCAGCAGTGTCCTCAGGGCGGTCGGTCAGCCCCAGCATTTT
CDR3aa: CASSVLRAVGQPQHF

len: 15
v_gene: TRBV19
j_gene: TRBJ2-1
d_gene: -
abundance: -
CDR3nt: TGTGCCAGTAGAACTCCGAAAAGCTCCTACAATGAGCAGTTCTTC
CDR3aa: CASRTPKSSYNEQFF

len: 13
v_gene: TRBV28
j_gene: TRBJ1-1
d_gene: -
abundance: -
CDR3nt: TGTGCCAGCAGTTTGGGTAGGGGCCGCTGGTGGGTCTTT
CDR3aa: CASSLGRGRWWVF

len: 12
v_gene: TRBV28
j_gene: TRBJ2-7
d_gene: TRBD2
abundance: -
CDR3nt: TGTGCCAGCAGGAGCCCGGGGGGCGAGCAGTACTTC
CDR3aa: CASRSPGGEQYF

len: 15
v_gene: TRBV7-2
j_gene: TRBJ2-2
d_gene: TRBD2
abundance: -
CDR3nt: TGTGCCAGCAGCTTTGTTACTAGCGGGACCGGGGAGCTGTTTTTT
CDR3aa: CASSFVTSGTGELFF

len: 16
v_gene: TRBV7-3
j_gene: TRBJ2-2
d_gene: TRBD2
abundance: -
CDR3nt: TGTGCCAGCAGCCTCCGACTAGCGGGAGGGTTCGGGGAGCTGTTTTTT
CDR3aa: CASSLRLAGGFGELFF

len: 17
v_gene: TRBV4-3
j_gene: TRBJ2-7
d_gene: TRBD2
abundance: few
CDR3nt: TGCGCCAGCAGCCAAGGGGGAGGGACGGGTAGCTCCTACGAGCAGTACTTC
CDR3aa: CASSQGGGTGSSYEQYF

len: 17
v_gene: TRBV4-2
j_gene: TRBJ1-4
d_gene: TRBD1
abundance: -
CDR3nt: TGTGCCAGCAGCCAAGAAATGTTCGGGACAGGGGAAGAAAAACTGTTTTTT
CDR3aa: CASSQEMFGTGEEKLFF

len: 12
v_gene: TRBV18
j_gene: TRBJ1-5
d_gene: TRBD1
abundance: -
CDR3nt: TGTGCCAGCTCATCCAACAGGGGCAACCAGCATTTT
CDR3aa: CASSSNRGNQHF

len: 12
v_gene: TRBV29-1
j_gene: TRBJ2-1
d_gene: TRBD2
abundance: -
CDR3nt: TGCAGCGTTGAGGCGGGAGGCCTCCTTGGGTTCTTC
CDR3aa: CSVEAGGLLGFF

len: 17
v_gene: TRBV7-9
j_gene: TRBJ2-5
d_gene: TRBD2
abundance: -
CDR3nt: TGTGCCAGCAGCGGATATCGACTAGCGTCCAGGAAGGAGACCCAGTACTTC
CDR3aa: CASSGYRLASRKETQYF

len: 16
v_gene: TRBV10-3
j_gene: TRBJ2-2
d_gene: -
abundance: few
CDR3nt: TGTGCCATCAGCCCCGGACTAAGTCAGAACACCGGGGAGCTGTTTTTT
CDR3aa: CAISPGLSQNTGELFF